This T cell receptor beta chain is drawn from a study of blood T cell repertoires in COVID-19. As for the study in general: Acute and convalescent COVID-19 samples came from the United States, Italy and Spain. From T cells, B-cell-depleted T cells, or PBMCs came the material, which was cDNA or gDNA.

Concerning this clone: At one end the junction does not follow the germline gene, possibly because of a read error.

Those enrolled in Seattle joined during active infection and were followed longitudinally afterward. Original processing methods: Using reference gene primer amplification, nucleated cell counts were estimated. Generated by immunoSEQ multiplex PCR, the TCRdb table keeps only in-frame clones and is missing some. Clone size and the V and J calls come from that table; the DNA yielded D and trimming. Among approximately 96,000 clones listed, over 85% were seen once. This sequence originates from a human donor with COVID-19, enrolled during active disease. The donor label of this sample is uncertain. Sequenced material: peripheral blood.

The CDR3 nucleotides read TGTGCCAGCAGCCCAGGACTTGGCCTCATCTTC. Protein product: CASSPGLGLIF. The J gene is TRBJ2-1, the V gene TRBV28, with TRBD2 as a possible D gene (5 bases). Germline CDR1 reads MDHEN; CDR2 reads SYDVKM. This CDR3 region has 11 residues.